The T cell receptor beta chain under discussion was sequenced for a study of cytomegalovirus exposure and HLA in healthy donors. The PCR made use of 60 Vbeta and 13 Jbeta primers. Sequencing used immunoSEQ multiplex PCR; TCRdb keeps in-frame clones, though not all of them. Among 100,000 to 150,000 clones listed, 81% were seen once. The CDR3 has 15 amino acids. Germline assignment: CDR1 MNHNS and CDR2 SASEGT. Unmatched junction bases numbered 6, after V lost 5 bases and J lost 5 bases. Sample: PBMCs. The receptor comes from a woman in her forties in good health and CMV-seropositive. The rearrangement joins TRBV6-1 to TRBJ1-5, with 10 bases fitting TRBD1. CDR3 loop: CASSWTGGFDQPQHF. In nucleotides, the CDR3 is TGTGCCAGCAGTTGGACAGGGGGTTTTGATCAGCCCCAGCATTTT.